One sample yielded the 26 T cell receptor beta chains listed below, sequenced in a study of blood T cell repertoires in COVID-19. TCRdb keeps only in-frame clones here, not all; method: immunoSEQ multiplex PCR. Of tens of thousands of clones listed, about 86% are singletons. Sequencing was performed on peripheral blood. Receptor source: a man aged 50-60 years with active COVID-19.

The chain carries TRBV3-1 (or the pseudogene TRBV3-2) and TRBJ1-2; D is uncertain. Germline-derived CDR1 and CDR2 are LGHDT and YNNKEL (reference sequence). V gave up 0 bases and J gave up 7 bases, with 15 bases separating them. CDR3 size: 15 residues. CDR3 nucleotide sequence: TGTGCCAGCAGCCAAGATTACGGGGATTCCGTTGGCTACACCTTC. The encoded protein is CASSQDYGDSVGYTF.

The chain recombines TRBV11-3 with TRBJ2-1; 14 bases are shared with TRBD2. V shed 5 bases and J 3 bases; nucleotides not matched to a gene: 6. From germline, CDR1 is SGHNT and CDR2 YENEEA. This CDR3 is 17 amino acids long. CDR3 DNA sequence: TGTGCCAGCAGCATTGGGACTAGCGGGGGCCTCTACAATGAGCAGTTCTTC. This codes for CASSIGTSGGLYNEQFF.

This rearrangement joins TRBV7-9 to TRBJ2-2, with D tentatively TRBD2 (6 bases). The CDR3 is 14 residues long. Germline V gives CDR1 SEHNR, CDR2 FQNEAQ (reference sequence). The V end lost 3 bases, the J end lost 4 bases, and 9 bases lay between the germline ends. In nucleotides, the CDR3 is TGTGCCAGCAGCTTGACTAGTACCACCGGGGAGCTGTTTTTT. It yields the protein CASSLTSTTGELFF. Using reference TRBV7-9 and TRBJ2-2 for the parts outside the CDR3, the full variable domain is DTGVSQNPRHKITKRGQNVTFRCDPISEHNRLYWYRQTLGQGPEFLTYFQNEAQLEKSRLLSDRFSAERPKGSFSTLEIQRTEQGDSAMYLCASSLTSTTGELFFGEGSRLTVL.

The chain employs TRBV25-1 and TRBJ1-1; D perhaps matches TRBD1 (6 bases). The CDR3 is made up of 11 amino acids. Germline CDR1 reads MGHDK; CDR2 reads SYGVNS. V lost 6 bases to trimming and J lost 11 bases, with 13 bases between them. The CDR3 loop is CASRGTIAAFF. In nucleotides, the CDR3 is TGTGCCAGCAGGGGGACAATCGCGGCTTTCTTT.

The rearrangement links TRBV12-3 or TRBV12-4 to TRBJ1-6, with a weak D call TRBD1 (5 bases). V dropped 2 bases and J dropped 10 bases, with 6 bases sitting between them. The length of the CDR3 is 12 residues. CDR3 residues: CASSLTGSPLHF. The CDR3 coding sequence is TGTGCCAGCAGTTTAACAGGATCACCCCTCCACTTT.

This clone was seen more than once but under ten times. The V and J genes are TRBV4-1 and TRBJ2-1; D is perhaps TRBD2 (5 bases). Germline-derived CDR1 and CDR2 are MGHRA and YSYEKL. This CDR3 is built from 12 residues. V shed 4 bases and J shed 7 bases, with 8 bases lying between them. The CDR3 spells CASSPTGNEQFF. The CDR3 bases are TGCGCCAGCAGCCCAACGGGGAATGAGCAGTTCTTC.

This clone showed up just once. The rearrangement uses TRBV20-1 and TRBJ2-7; 10 bases align to TRBD1. The CDR3 consists of 14 residues. The J segment lost 2 bases and the V segment lost 3 bases, leaving 4 bases of the junction unmatched. Germline CDR1 DFQATT, CDR2 SNEGSKA (reference sequence). The CDR3 loop reads CSASRQGAPYEQYV. In nucleotides, the CDR3 is TGCAGTGCTAGTCGACAGGGGGCCCCCTACGAGCAGTACGTC.

This clone was found a few times. CDR3 nucleotides: TGTGCCAGCAGCTCCGCTGGACAGGGAAGTGGAAACACCATATATTTT. Protein: CASSSAGQGSGNTIYF. The rearrangement joins TRBV11-2 to TRBJ1-3; TRBD1 matches at 8 bases. This CDR3 is built from 16 residues. The germline V gene has CDR1 SGHAT and CDR2 FQNNGV. The J segment lost 3 bases and the V segment lost 4 bases, leaving 8 bases of the junction unmatched. Full variable domain (outside the CDR3, taken from reference TRBV11-2 and TRBJ1-3): EAGVAQSPRYKIIEKRQSVAFWCNPISGHATLYWYQQILGQGPKLLIQFQNNGVVDDSQLPKDRFSAERLKGVDSTLKIQPAKLEDSAVYLCASSSAGQGSGNTIYFGEGSWLTVV.

The V call is TRBV7-8, the J call TRBJ2-5; no clear D. Germline V gene sequence: CDR1 SGHVS, CDR2 FQNEAQ. The CDR3 has 11 residues. V was cut by 6 bases and J by 5 bases, with 7 bases left in between. The CDR3 loop reads CASSLMETQYF. The CDR3 nucleotides are TGTGCCAGCAGTCTTATGGAGACCCAGTACTTC.

This chain links TRBV4-1 with TRBJ2-5, with 7 bases fitting TRBD1. V shed 2 bases and J 1 base; nucleotides not matched to a gene: 4. Per the germline V gene, CDR1 is MGHRA and CDR2 is YSYEKL. This CDR3 comprises 15 residues. CDR3 sequence (DNA): TGCGCCAGCAGCCAAACAGGGGCGGTCCAAGAGACCCAGTACTTC. This sequence encodes CASSQTGAVQETQYF.

The genes are TRBV7-9 and TRBJ2-1, with a possible D match to TRBD2 (6 bases). CDR1 is SEHNR and CDR2 is FQNEAQ in the germline V gene (reference sequence). The V and J ends lost 1 base and 4 bases respectively, with 14 bases between them. The CDR3 is 16 amino acids. CDR3 DNA sequence: TGTGCCAGCAGCTTAGTGGGGGGACCCACTTACAATGAGCAGTTCTTC. Translating it yields CASSLVGGPTYNEQFF.

The chain combines TRBV3-1 (or the pseudogene TRBV3-2) with TRBJ2-1; a weak D match, TRBD1 (7 bases). This CDR3 is 15 amino acids long. CDR1 LGHDT and CDR2 YNNKEL come from the germline V gene (reference sequence). Trimming cost V 1 base and J 3 bases, with 10 bases left between them. Written as DNA, the CDR3 is TGTGCCAGCAGCCAAGGACAGGGAGGCTACAATGAGCAGTTCTTC. Its protein is CASSQGQGGYNEQFF.

The chain is built from TRBV9 and TRBJ2-6; 11 bases map to TRBD1. The trim removed 4 bases at V and 5 bases at J, leaving 11 bases unmatched. The CDR3 totals 18 residues. Germline V gives CDR1 SGDLS, CDR2 YYNGEE. CDR3 sequence reads: CASSRWDRGGLRANVLTF. CDR3 nucleotide sequence: TGTGCCAGCAGCCGATGGGACAGGGGGGGACTAAGGGCCAACGTCCTGACTTTC. Using reference TRBV9 and TRBJ2-6 for the parts outside the CDR3, the full variable domain is DSGVTQTPKHLITATGQRVTLRCSPRSGDLSVYWYQQSLDQGLQFLIQYYNGEERAKGNILERFSAQQFPDLHSELNLSSLELGDSALYFCASSRWDRGGLRANVLTFGAGSRLTVL.

The genes are TRBV4-2 and TRBJ2-6; D call uncertain. Looked up from germline, CDR1 is LGHNA and CDR2 is YNFKEQ. The CDR3 has 20 amino acids. V was trimmed by 0 bases and J by 0 bases, leaving 18 bases between them. CDR3 DNA sequence: TGTGCCAGCAGCCAAGAATCGGTGGCAGGCGTTATCTCTGGGGCCAACGTCCTGACTTTC. Residues: CASSQESVAGVISGANVLTF.

The chain joins TRBV10-1 to TRBJ2-1; the match to TRBD2 covers 11 bases. Losses at the gene ends were 6 bases for V and 5 bases for J; bases not matched to a gene: 3. Germline V CDR1 and CDR2: WNHNN, SYGVQD (reference sequence). This CDR3 region has 14 residues. This CDR3 is CASRPGLADNEQFF. CDR3 nucleotides: TGCGCCAGCAGGCCGGGACTAGCGGACAATGAGCAGTTCTTC.

This clone was counted between two and nine times. This sequence joins TRBV12-1 and TRBJ1-3; TRBD1 reflects the table's D call only, with no check against the DNA. TRBV12-1 is given as a pseudogene. CDR3 length equals 13 residues. The CDR3 sequence is CASIPRGGNTIYF. CDR3 bases: TGTGCCAGCATCCCTAGGGGGGGAAACACCATATATTTT.

The V call is TRBV2, the J call TRBJ1-2; 9 bases agree with TRBD1. Germline V CDR1 and CDR2: SNHLY, FYNNEI. Trimming at V came to 5 bases and at J to 4 bases, leaving 5 bases not matched to a gene. This CDR3 has 14 amino acids. CDR3: CASSYRGQVYGYTF. CDR3 nucleotide sequence: TGTGCCAGCAGTTACAGGGGGCAGGTCTATGGCTACACCTTC.

The chain is built from TRBV3-1 (or the pseudogene TRBV3-2) and TRBJ1-6; D not resolved. CDR1 and CDR2 (germline): LGHDT, YNNKEL (reference sequence). The V gene lost 4 bases and the J gene lost 7 bases, with 11 bases spanning the gap. This CDR3 is 14 amino acids long. The CDR3 protein is CASSPDGGNSPLHF. CDR3 sequence (DNA): TGTGCCAGCAGCCCGGACGGAGGGAATTCACCCCTCCACTTT.

This chain connects TRBV5-5 to TRBJ1-5, with a tentative D call TRBD1 (6 bases). CDR1 and CDR2 (germline): SGHKS, YYEKEE (reference sequence). The V gene lost 0 bases and the J gene lost 3 bases, with 13 bases spanning the gap. The CDR3 sequence is 16 residues long. The CDR3 spells CASSLEVQGANQPQHF. The CDR3, as DNA: TGTGCCAGCAGCTTGGAGGTACAGGGAGCCAATCAGCCCCAGCATTTT.

The rearrangement links TRBV7-9 to TRBJ2-6; no definite D call. The V end lost 2 bases, the J end lost 2 bases, and 7 bases lay between the germline ends. The CDR3 spans 15 residues. Germline V lookup: CDR1 SEHNR, CDR2 FQNEAQ (reference sequence). The CDR3 DNA reads TGTGCCAGCAGCTTACGGGTCGCTGGGGCCAACGTCCTGACTTTC. This sequence encodes CASSLRVAGANVLTF.

The chain joins TRBV19 to TRBJ2-7; the match to TRBD1 covers 9 bases. This CDR3 has 14 amino acids. Germline V lookup: CDR1 LNHDA, CDR2 SQIVND (reference sequence). J was trimmed by 3 bases and V by 4 bases; bases with no gene match: 4. DNA of the CDR3: TGTGCCAGTAGTACCACAGGGGGCATCTACGAGCAGTACTTC. Translated: CASSTTGGIYEQYF.

The chain links TRBV19 to TRBJ1-5; a weak D match, TRBD1 (5 bases). V was trimmed by 8 bases and J by 0 bases, leaving 14 bases between them. Germline CDR1 is LNHDA and CDR2 is SQIVND (reference sequence). The CDR3 has 15 residues. In DNA, the CDR3 is TGTGCCAGTTCCGCAGGGCGTTATAGCAATCAGCCCCAGCATTTT. Translation: CASSAGRYSNQPQHF.

This clone was recorded a few times. The chain uses TRBV9 and TRBJ1-3; TRBD1 might be the D (5 bases). V shed 0 bases and J shed 4 bases, with 14 bases lying between them. Germline V CDR1 and CDR2: SGDLS, YYNGEE. CDR3 length equals 16 residues. The chain's CDR3 is CASSVVGGVGGNTIYF. For the CDR3, the DNA is TGTGCCAGCAGCGTAGTAGGAGGGGTAGGGGGAAACACCATATATTTT.

V usage is TRBV7-8 and J usage is TRBJ2-7, with TRBD1 as a possible D gene (6 bases). V was pared by 5 bases and J by 7 bases, with 24 bases between. There are 16 residues in the CDR3. The germline gives CDR1 SGHVS, CDR2 FQNEAQ. The CDR3 protein is CASSPYRDPLTREQYF. The CDR3 region has the DNA TGTGCCAGCAGCCCCTACAGGGATCCCTTAACGCGGGAGCAGTACTTC. The full variable domain, in which reference TRBV7-8 and TRBJ2-7 provide the parts outside the CDR3, is GAGVSQSPRYKVAKRGQDVALRCDPISGHVSLFWYQQALGQGPEFLTYFQNEAQLDKSGLPSDRFFAERPEGSVSTLKIQRTQQEDSAVYLCASSPYRDPLTREQYFGPGTRLTVT.

The chain combines TRBV7-9 with TRBJ2-2, with D perhaps matching TRBD2 (5 bases). Trimming removed 5 bases at V and 5 bases at J, with 12 bases between. Germline V gives CDR1 SEHNR, CDR2 FQNEAQ (reference sequence). The CDR3 sequence is 14 residues long. The CDR3 sequence is CASSRIPGTGELFF. In DNA, the CDR3 is TGTGCCAGCAGCCGGATACCGGGGACCGGGGAGCTGTTTTTT.

The chain joins TRBV24-1 to TRBJ2-3, with D tentatively TRBD1 (6 bases). The CDR3 contains 17 residues. Per germline, CDR1 KGHDR and CDR2 SFDVKD. Trimming stripped 3 bases from V and 5 bases from J, with 20 bases between. The CDR3 loop reads CATSDASPRGNKDTQYF. CDR3 nucleotide sequence: TGTGCCACCAGTGATGCCTCGCCCAGGGGCAATAAAGATACGCAGTATTTT.